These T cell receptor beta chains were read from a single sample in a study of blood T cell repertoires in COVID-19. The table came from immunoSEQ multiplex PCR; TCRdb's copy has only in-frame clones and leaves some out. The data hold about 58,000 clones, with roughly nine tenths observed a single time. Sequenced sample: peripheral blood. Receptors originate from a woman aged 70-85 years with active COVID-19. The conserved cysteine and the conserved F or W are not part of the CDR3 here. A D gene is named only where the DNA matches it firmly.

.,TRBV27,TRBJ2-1,ASSSPMVASEEQF
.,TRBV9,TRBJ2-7,ASIGRGASYEQY
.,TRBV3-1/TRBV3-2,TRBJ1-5,ASSQDLQQPQH
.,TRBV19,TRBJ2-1,ASSPGLHNEQF
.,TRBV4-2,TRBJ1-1,ASSHVMNTEAF
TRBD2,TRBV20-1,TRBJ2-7,SASSGRALYEQY
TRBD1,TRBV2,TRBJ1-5,ASTSQGKRDQPQH
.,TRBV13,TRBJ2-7,ASSLALEGANEQY
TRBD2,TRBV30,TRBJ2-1,AWIPTSGKSYNEQF
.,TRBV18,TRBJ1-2,ASSREQGLANYGYT
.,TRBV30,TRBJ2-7,AWRSGRRPYEQY
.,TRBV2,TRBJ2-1,ASSEAGDNEQF
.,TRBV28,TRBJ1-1,ASRHPAGSTEAF
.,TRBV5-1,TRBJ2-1,ASSSGQTNSYNEQF
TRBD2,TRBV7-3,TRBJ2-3,ASSLNSGRAGDTQY
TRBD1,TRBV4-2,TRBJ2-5,ASSQVGQGQETQY
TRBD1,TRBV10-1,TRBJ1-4,ASSAGQGWHEKLF
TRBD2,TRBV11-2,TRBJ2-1,ASSLDHWPSGDGNEQF
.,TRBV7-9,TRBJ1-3,ASSSQAKGRRGNTIY
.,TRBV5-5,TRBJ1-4,ASSFWQNNEKLF
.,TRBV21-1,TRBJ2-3,ASSEGLAGVTDTQY
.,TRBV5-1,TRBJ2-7,ASSSRDTYEQY
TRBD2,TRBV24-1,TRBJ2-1,ATSEASGRRYNEQF
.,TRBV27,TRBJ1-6,ASSQTAQRPLH
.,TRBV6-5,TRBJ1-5,ASKAGPTQPQH
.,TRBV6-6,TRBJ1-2,ASRPTVDIYGYT
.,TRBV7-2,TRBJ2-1,ASSLASGHGDEQF
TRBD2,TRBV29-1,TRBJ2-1,SVRSGRVSSYNEQF
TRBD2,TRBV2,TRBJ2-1,ASSEKRGNYNEQF
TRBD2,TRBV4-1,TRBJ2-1,ASSLRTSGSNNEQF
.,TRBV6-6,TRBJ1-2,ASSYRGYGYT
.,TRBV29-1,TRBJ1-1,SVEHRVYTEAF
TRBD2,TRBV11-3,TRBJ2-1,ASSTTTSGRENEQF
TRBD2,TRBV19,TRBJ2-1,ASSIAPLAGDDNEQF
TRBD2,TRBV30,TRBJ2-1,AWRGLAGGRHEQF
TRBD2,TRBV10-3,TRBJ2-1,AISERGTSGIIDEQF
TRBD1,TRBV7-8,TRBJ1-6,ASSSGTGGSPLH
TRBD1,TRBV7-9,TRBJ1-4,ASSFGQGAGEKLF
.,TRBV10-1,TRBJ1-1,ASSDIPGAGQSGTEAF
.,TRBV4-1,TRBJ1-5,ASSQGEWSNQPQH
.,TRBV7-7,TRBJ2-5,ASSFGESGETQY
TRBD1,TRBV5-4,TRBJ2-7,ASSQDRGRGGFYEQY
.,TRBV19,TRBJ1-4,ASSLLPRPTNEKLF
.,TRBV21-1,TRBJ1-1,ARNPSQVGGDTEAF
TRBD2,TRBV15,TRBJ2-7,ATSRRLAGGEQY
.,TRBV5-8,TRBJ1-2,ASSLVQDINYGYT
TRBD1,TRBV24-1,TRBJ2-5,ATSDLTGDLETQY